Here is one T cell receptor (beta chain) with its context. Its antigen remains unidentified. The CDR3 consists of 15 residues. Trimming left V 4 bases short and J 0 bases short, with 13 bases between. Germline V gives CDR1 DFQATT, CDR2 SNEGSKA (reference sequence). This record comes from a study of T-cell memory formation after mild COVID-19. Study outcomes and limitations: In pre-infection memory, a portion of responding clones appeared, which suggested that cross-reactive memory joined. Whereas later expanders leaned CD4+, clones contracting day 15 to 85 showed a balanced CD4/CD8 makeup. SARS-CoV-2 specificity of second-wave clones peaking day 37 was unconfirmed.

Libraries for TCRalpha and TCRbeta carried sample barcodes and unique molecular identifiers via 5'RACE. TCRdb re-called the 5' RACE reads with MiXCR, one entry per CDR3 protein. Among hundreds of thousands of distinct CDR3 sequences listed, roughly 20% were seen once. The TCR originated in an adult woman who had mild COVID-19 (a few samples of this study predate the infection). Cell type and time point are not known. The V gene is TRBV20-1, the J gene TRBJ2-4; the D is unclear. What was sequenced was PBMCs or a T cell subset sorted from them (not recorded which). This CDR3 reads CSATGQTLAKNIQYF. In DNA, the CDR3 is TGCAGTGCTACCGGGCAGACTCTAGCCAAAAACATTCAGTACTTC.